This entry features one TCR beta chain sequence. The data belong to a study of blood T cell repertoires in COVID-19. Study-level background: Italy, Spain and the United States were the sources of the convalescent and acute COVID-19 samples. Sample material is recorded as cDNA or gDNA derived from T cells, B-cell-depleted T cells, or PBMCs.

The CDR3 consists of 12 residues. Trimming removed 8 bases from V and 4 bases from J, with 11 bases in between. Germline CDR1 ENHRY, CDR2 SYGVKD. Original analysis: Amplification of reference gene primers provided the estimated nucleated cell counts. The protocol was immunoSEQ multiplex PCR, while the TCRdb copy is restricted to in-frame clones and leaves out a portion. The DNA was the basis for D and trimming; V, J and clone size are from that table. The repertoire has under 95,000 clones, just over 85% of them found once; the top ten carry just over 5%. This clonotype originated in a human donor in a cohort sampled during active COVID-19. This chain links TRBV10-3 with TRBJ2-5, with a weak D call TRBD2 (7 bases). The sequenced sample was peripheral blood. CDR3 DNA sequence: TGTGCCATCGGGGGGGCGGGAGAGACCCAGTACTTC. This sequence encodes CAIGGAGETQYF.